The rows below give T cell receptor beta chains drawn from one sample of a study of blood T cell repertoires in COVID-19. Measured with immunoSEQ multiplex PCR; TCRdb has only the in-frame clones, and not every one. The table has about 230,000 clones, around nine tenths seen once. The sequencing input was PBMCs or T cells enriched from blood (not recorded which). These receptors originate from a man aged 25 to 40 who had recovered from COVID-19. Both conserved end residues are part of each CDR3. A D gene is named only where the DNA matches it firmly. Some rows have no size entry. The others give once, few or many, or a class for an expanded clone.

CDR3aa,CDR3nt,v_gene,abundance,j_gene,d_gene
CASSLASSPGANVLTF,TGTGCCAGCAGTTTGGCCTCCTCCCCTGGGGCCAACGTCCTGACTTTC,TRBV28,.,TRBJ2-6,.
CASQREGRVDTQYF,TGCGCCAGCCAGAGGGAGGGCCGTGTAGATACGCAGTATTTT,TRBV5-1,.,TRBJ2-3,TRBD2
CASSSGGGNTEAFF,TGTGCCAGCAGCTCCGGCGGGGGGAACACTGAAGCTTTCTTT,TRBV7-2,.,TRBJ1-1,.
CASSQEPTTGEQYF,TGTGCCAGCAGCCAAGAACCGACTACGGGAGAGCAGTACTTC,TRBV3-1/TRBV3-2,.,TRBJ2-7,.
CASSLTSDSYQPQHF,TGTGCCAGCAGCTTAACGTCGGACAGTTATCAGCCCCAGCATTTT,TRBV5-5,.,TRBJ1-5,.
CASSVATGSGEKLFF,TGTGCCAGCAGCGTAGCTACCGGGAGTGGAGAAAAACTGTTTTTT,TRBV9,.,TRBJ1-4,.
CASTSGGGANTEAFF,TGTGCCAGCACCAGTGGCGGAGGGGCGAACACTGAAGCTTTCTTT,TRBV3-1/TRBV3-2,.,TRBJ1-1,.
CASSNHRDSDTEAFF,TGTGCCAGCAGTAACCACCGGGACTCGGACACTGAAGCTTTCTTT,TRBV6-5,.,TRBJ1-1,.
CASRTGVNTGELFF,TGTGCCTCTCGGACAGGGGTTAACACCGGGGAGCTGTTTTTT,TRBV27,.,TRBJ2-2,TRBD1
CASSLESRSYYGYTF,TGTGCCAGCAGCTTAGAGTCCAGATCTTACTATGGCTACACCTTC,TRBV7-8,.,TRBJ1-2,.
CASSLVSGMEKLFF,TGCGCCAGCAGCTTGGTGTCAGGGATGGAAAAACTGTTTTTT,TRBV5-1,few,TRBJ1-4,.
CAWSGLRVKFF,TGTGCCTGGAGTGGGTTGCGGGTGAAGTTCTTC,TRBV30,.,TRBJ2-1,.
CAWSPGARVTEAFF,TGTGCCTGGAGCCCAGGGGCCCGGGTCACTGAAGCTTTCTTT,TRBV30,.,TRBJ1-1,.
CASSLARLAGVNEQFF,TGTGCCAGCAGTTTAGCCCGACTAGCGGGAGTGAATGAGCAGTTCTTC,TRBV28,.,TRBJ2-1,TRBD2
CASKGGIGRETYEQYF,TGTGCCAGCAAGGGGGGTATCGGGCGGGAGACCTACGAGCAGTACTTC,TRBV27,.,TRBJ2-7,.
CASSDRIHYGYTF,TGTGCCAGCAGTGACAGGATCCACTATGGCTACACCTTC,TRBV2,few,TRBJ1-2,.
CASSTPGTGWNTIYF,TGTGCCAGCAGTACTCCCGGGACAGGGTGGAACACCATATATTTT,TRBV28,.,TRBJ1-3,TRBD1
CASSSQFGGYTF,TGTGCCAGCAGTTCCCAATTCGGGGGCTACACCTTC,TRBV27,.,TRBJ1-2,.
CASSITESRNQPQHF,TGTGCCAGTAGTATCACCGAGTCCCGCAATCAGCCCCAGCATTTT,TRBV19,.,TRBJ1-5,.
CASSQGAAAHTDTQYF,TGTGCCAGCAGCCAAGGGGCAGCGGCCCACACAGATACGCAGTATTTT,TRBV3-1/TRBV3-2,.,TRBJ2-3,.
CASSFNPGGAYEQYF,TGTGCCAGCAGCTTTAATCCGGGGGGCGCCTACGAGCAGTACTTC,TRBV5-6,.,TRBJ2-7,.
CASSLAGGTEAFF,TGTGCCAGCAGTTTAGCAGGGGGCACTGAAGCTTTCTTT,TRBV12-3/TRBV12-4,.,TRBJ1-1,.
CASSYFLGTYEQYF,TGTGCCAGCAGTTATTTCCTGGGCACCTACGAGCAGTACTTC,TRBV6-2/TRBV6-3,.,TRBJ2-7,.
CASSLVQADTEAFF,TGCGCCAGCAGCTTGGTACAGGCTGACACTGAAGCTTTCTTT,TRBV5-1,few,TRBJ1-1,.
CATRPSGGNTQYF,TGCGCCACCCGCCCTAGCGGGGGGAATACGCAGTATTTT,TRBV4-3,.,TRBJ2-3,TRBD2
CASRLRTANTGELFF,TGTGCCAGCAGACTCAGGACAGCGAACACCGGGGAGCTGTTTTTT,TRBV28,.,TRBJ2-2,.
CASSFWGRLYEQYF,TGTGCCAGCAGTTTTTGGGGCCGGCTCTACGAGCAGTACTTC,TRBV27,.,TRBJ2-7,.
CASSLEYSPYEQYF,TGTGCCAGCAGCTTAGAGTACAGTCCCTACGAGCAGTACTTC,TRBV7-9,.,TRBJ2-7,.
CSVEQGGSRGRDTQYF,TGCAGCGTTGAGCAGGGTGGGTCCAGGGGCAGAGATACGCAGTATTTT,TRBV29-1,.,TRBJ2-3,.
CASSQLWESRVRTDTQYF,TGTGCCAGCAGTCAGCTCTGGGAGTCTCGTGTACGCACAGATACGCAGTATTTT,TRBV28,.,TRBJ2-3,.
CASSSSSGGSYNEQFF,TGTGCCAGCAGCTCAAGTAGCGGGGGATCCTACAATGAGCAGTTCTTC,TRBV7-9,.,TRBJ2-1,TRBD2
CASSKLAGGVADTQYF,TGTGCCAGCAGCAAACTAGCGGGGGGAGTCGCAGATACGCAGTATTTT,TRBV9,.,TRBJ2-3,TRBD2
CASSLGRGIAKNIQYF,TGTGCCAGCAGCTTAGGCAGGGGAATAGCCAAAAACATTCAGTACTTC,TRBV7-9,.,TRBJ2-4,.
CASSIDLPPFGGQETQYF,TGTGCCAGTAGTATAGATCTTCCCCCTTTCGGGGGACAAGAGACCCAGTACTTC,TRBV19,.,TRBJ2-5,.
CASSLQETQYF,TGCGCCAGCAGCCTCCAAGAGACCCAGTACTTC,TRBV5-1,.,TRBJ2-5,.
CASSGTGLADTQYF,TGTGCCAGCAGTGGAACAGGGTTGGCAGATACGCAGTATTTT,TRBV25-1,.,TRBJ2-3,.
CASSSPRGTVETQYF,TGTGCCAGCAGCTCTCCTCGGGGGACAGTAGAGACCCAGTACTTC,TRBV7-2,.,TRBJ2-5,.
CSASPGQPQHF,TGCAGTGCTAGCCCAGGGCAGCCCCAGCATTTT,TRBV20-1,.,TRBJ1-5,.
CASSRQGGTGELFF,TGTGCCAGCTCCCGACAGGGAGGCACCGGGGAGCTGTTTTTT,TRBV6-5,.,TRBJ2-2,.
CASSQRSVQGSTEAFF,TGCGCCAGCAGCCAACGATCCGTACAGGGGAGCACTGAAGCTTTCTTT,TRBV5-1,.,TRBJ1-1,TRBD1
CASGNEQGRYGYTF,TGTGCCAGCGGCAACGAACAGGGGCGGTATGGCTACACCTTC,TRBV7-3,.,TRBJ1-2,TRBD1
CASASSGKSYEQYF,TGTGCCTCAGCCTCTAGCGGCAAGTCCTACGAGCAGTACTTC,TRBV28,few,TRBJ2-7,TRBD2
CASSLTGNTEAFF,TGTGCCAGCAGCTTGACAGGGAACACTGAAGCTTTCTTT,TRBV7-9,.,TRBJ1-1,.
CASSTLTGQVNQPQHF,TGTGCCAGTAGTACCCTAACGGGACAGGTCAATCAGCCCCAGCATTTT,TRBV19,.,TRBJ1-5,TRBD1
CASSYSQGIGQYF,TGTGCCAGCAGTTACTCACAGGGTATTGGGCAGTACTTC,TRBV6-5,.,TRBJ2-7,.
CASSIFRGYNQPQHF,TGTGCCAGTAGTATATTCAGGGGATACAATCAGCCCCAGCATTTT,TRBV19,.,TRBJ1-5,.
CASSPRGGQNSPLHF,TGTGCCAGCAGCCCCCGCGGGGGGCAGAATTCACCCCTCCACTTT,TRBV3-1/TRBV3-2,few,TRBJ1-6,.